This TCR beta chain was recorded in a study of early T cells in non-severe SARS-CoV-2 infection. Overall study findings and caveats: The VDJdb matching leaned toward anti-spike CD8 responses and overlooked private and CD4 specificities.

To note about this clonotype: Antigen unknown.

TCRdb processed the 5' RACE reads anew with MiXCR; each CDR3 protein has one entry. The data hold approximately 50,000 distinct CDR3 sequences, with 11% observed a single time. The sequence was obtained from an adult who was a healthcare worker with PCR-confirmed SARS-CoV-2 infection or an uninfected control (not recorded which). The specimen was whole blood.

The CDR3 nucleotides read TGTGCCAGCAGTATTACAGGCATGGGAGGGAGCTCCTACAATGAGCAGTTCTTC. Translated: CASSITGMGGSSYNEQFF. The chain is built from TRBV6-6 and TRBJ2-1; 7 bases fit TRBD2. Trimming removed 5 bases from V and 0 bases from J; junction bases left unmatched: 13. CDR3 size: 18 residues. The V gene's germline CDR1 is MNHNY and CDR2 SVGAGI (reference sequence).